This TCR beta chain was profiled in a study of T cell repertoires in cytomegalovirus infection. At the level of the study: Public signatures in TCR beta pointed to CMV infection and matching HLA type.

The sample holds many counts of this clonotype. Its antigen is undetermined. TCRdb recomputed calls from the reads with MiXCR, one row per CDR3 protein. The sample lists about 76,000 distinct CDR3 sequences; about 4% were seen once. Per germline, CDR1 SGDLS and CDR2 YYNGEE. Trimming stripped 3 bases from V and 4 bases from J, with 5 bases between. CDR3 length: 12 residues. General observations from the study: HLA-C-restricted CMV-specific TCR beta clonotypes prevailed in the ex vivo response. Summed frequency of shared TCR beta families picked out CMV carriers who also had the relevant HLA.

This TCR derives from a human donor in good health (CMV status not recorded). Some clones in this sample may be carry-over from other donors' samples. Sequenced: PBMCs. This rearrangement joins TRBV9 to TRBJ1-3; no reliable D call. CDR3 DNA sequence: TGTGCCAGCAGCGCCCAGGGAAACACCATATATTTT. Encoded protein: CASSAQGNTIYF.